Listed here are 20 T cell receptor beta chains from one sample, sequenced in a study of CD8 T cells in ankylosing spondylitis. Points from the study as a whole: Seemingly distinctive of ankylosing spondylitis blood was a TCR beta motif formed by eight highly homologous variants.

These receptors' targets are unknown. MiXCR was run by TCRdb on the 5' RACE reads, yielding one entry per CDR3 protein. The sample consists of fewer than 550,000 distinct CDR3 sequences, under 5.5% of them appearing once. Sample: blood, either unsorted or a sorted T cell fraction (not recorded which). These receptors all come from a male donor with ankylosing spondylitis.

This clonotype came up many times. CDR3 in DNA: TGTGCCAGCAGCCAAGCTTGGACTAGCGGTAGCACAGATACGCAGTATTTT. Translated, it gives CASSQAWTSGSTDTQYF. The chain carries TRBV4-2 and TRBJ2-3; TRBD2 aligns across 10 bases. The germline gives CDR1 LGHNA, CDR2 YNFKEQ. This CDR3 is 17 amino acids long. Germline trimming cut 1 base from V and 0 bases from J; bases unmatched to any gene: 4.

This clonotype has ten or more counts. The chain combines TRBV10-1 with TRBJ2-3; 8 positions agree with TRBD1. V lost 4 bases and J lost 14; bases outside the gene matches: 5. The CDR3 runs to 11 residues. From germline, CDR1 is WNHNN and CDR2 SYGVQD (reference sequence). CDR3: CASSGTGIWYF. The CDR3 DNA is TGCGCCAGCAGTGGGACAGGGATATGGTATTTT.

This clonotype was seen repeatedly, ten times or more. The V call is TRBV7-2, the J call TRBJ2-1; perhaps TRBD1 as D (5 bases). This CDR3 contains 16 residues. The V and J ends lost 5 bases and 3 bases respectively, with 17 bases between them. CDR1 and CDR2 from the germline V gene are SGHTA and FQGNSA. CDR3 DNA sequence: TGTGCCAGCAGCGAAGACAGACTCCTGTTCTACAATGAGCAGTTCTTC. Amino acid sequence: CASSEDRLLFYNEQFF.

Ten or more counts support this clonotype. The rearrangement joins TRBV7-9 to TRBJ1-1; D is perhaps TRBD1 (6 bases). CDR3 size: 14 residues. V lost 5 bases and J 7 bases, leaving 17 bases between the germline ends. Germline CDR1 SEHNR, CDR2 FQNEAQ (reference sequence). CDR3 region: CASSPSKQGNEAFF. The CDR3 DNA reads TGTGCCAGCAGCCCATCCAAACAGGGAAATGAAGCTTTCTTT.

At least ten counts were recorded for this clonotype. The rearrangement links TRBV7-2 to TRBJ2-7, with D perhaps matching TRBD2 (6 bases). The germline V gene has CDR1 SGHTA and CDR2 FQGNSA. The V end was cut by 4 bases, the J end by 4 bases, with 11 bases between. This CDR3 spans 13 amino acids. The CDR3 DNA is TGTGCCAGCAGCTACGTGGCGGGGTACGAGCAGTACTTC. Its translation: CASSYVAGYEQYF.

At least ten counts were recorded for this clonotype. The chain couples TRBV29-1 to TRBJ2-5, with 14 bases that match TRBD2. The junction had 4 bases not matched to a gene; V was cut back by 5 bases and J by 5 bases. Germline V lookup: CDR1 SQVTM, CDR2 ANQGSEA. The CDR3 contains 14 residues. CDR3 in amino acids: CSVSRTSGRETQYF. DNA for the CDR3: TGCAGCGTTTCCCGGACTAGCGGGAGGGAGACCCAGTACTTC.

This clonotype was seen repeatedly, ten times or more. The chain recombines TRBV29-1 with TRBJ1-2; 10 bases line up with TRBD1. V lost 6 bases to trimming and J lost 0 bases; unmatched junction nucleotides: 13. CDR3 length equals 17 residues. Germline values: CDR1 SQVTM, CDR2 ANQGSEA. The CDR3 here is CSVAPEGQGSTNYGYTF. CDR3 bases: TGCAGCGTAGCCCCCGAGGGACAGGGGAGTACTAACTATGGCTACACCTTC.

Concerning this clonotype: A much larger clone differs by one base, so this may be a read error. The J gene is TRBJ2-3, the V gene TRBV4-3; D remains ambiguous. The V and J ends lost 0 bases and 5 bases respectively, with 12 bases between them. The V gene's germline CDR1 is LGHNA and CDR2 YSLEER. CDR3 length: 15 amino acids. In nucleotides, the CDR3 is TGCGCCAGCAGCCAAGATTGGGTGATCATAGATACGCAGTATTTT. This gives the protein CASSQDWVIIDTQYF.

V is TRBV28 and J is TRBJ2-5, with a weak D call TRBD2 (6 bases). The CDR3 runs 15 residues. Germline V gene lookup returns CDR1 MDHEN and CDR2 SYDVKM. V gave up 2 bases and J gave up 5 bases, with 15 bases separating them. CDR3 coding DNA: TGTGCCAGCAGTTTACGCGGGGAGGCGGTTGAGACCCAGTACTTC. Residues: CASSLRGEAVETQYF.

As for this clonotype: A much larger clone lies a single base off, so this may be a read error. The chain recombines TRBV7-2 with TRBJ1-2; D might be TRBD1 (5 bases). The CDR3 extends over 13 amino acids. CDR1 and CDR2 from the germline V gene are SGHTA and FQGNSA. V was pared by 5 bases and J by 7 bases, with 14 bases between. The CDR3 coding sequence is TGTGCCAGCAGCAGCCCGCGGGACTCTGGCTACACCTTC. It yields the protein CASSSPRDSGYTF.

This clonotype occurred a few times. This chain uses TRBV5-1 with TRBJ2-7, with 13 bases that match TRBD2. There are 15 residues in the CDR3. The V gene's germline CDR1 is SGHRS and CDR2 YFSETQ. Trimming removed 5 bases from V and 3 bases from J; junction bases left unmatched: 5. CDR3 in amino acids: CASRMRTSGSYEQYF. Written as DNA, the CDR3 is TGCGCCAGCAGGATGAGGACTAGCGGGAGCTACGAGCAGTACTTC.

This clonotype was seen many times. The chain joins TRBV29-1 to TRBJ1-1, with D unclear. The germline CDR1 and CDR2 sequences are SQVTM and ANQGSEA. V lost 4 bases, J lost 0 bases, and 9 bases lay in between. The CDR3 is made up of 13 amino acids. CDR3: CSVGTGMNTEAFF. The CDR3 region has the DNA TGCAGCGTTGGTACGGGGATGAACACTGAAGCTTTCTTT. Combining the CDR3 with reference TRBV29-1 and TRBJ1-1 gives the whole variable domain SAVISQKPSRDICQRGTSLTIQCQVDSQVTMMFWYRQQPGQSLTLIATANQGSEATYESGFVIDKFPISRPNLTFSTLTVSNMSPEDSSIYLCSVGTGMNTEAFFGQGTRLTVV.

This clonotype has at least ten counts. The gene calls are TRBV7-9 and TRBJ2-2; D is uncertain. CDR3 size: 13 residues. Germline-derived CDR1 and CDR2 are SEHNR and FQNEAQ (reference sequence). V dropped 8 bases and J dropped 0 bases, with 7 bases sitting between them. CDR3 protein: CASGPANTGELFF. The DNA for the CDR3 is TGTGCCAGCGGGCCAGCGAACACCGGGGAGCTGTTTTTT.

The sample holds many counts of this clonotype. V is TRBV20-1 and J is TRBJ2-7, with 7 bases matching TRBD1. The germline gives CDR1 DFQATT, CDR2 SNEGSKA (reference sequence). V lost 6 bases to trimming and J lost 1 base; unmatched junction nucleotides: 15. The CDR3 totals 16 residues. The CDR3 here is CSASGTDTTPSYEQYF. CDR3 bases: TGCAGTGCCTCGGGGACAGACACTACCCCTTCCTACGAGCAGTACTTC.

J is TRBJ2-2 and V is TRBV20-1; D might be TRBD1 or TRBD2, each matching 5 bases. The CDR3 extends over 16 amino acids. V lost 0 bases to trimming and J lost 2 bases, with 13 bases between them. Looked up from germline, CDR1 is DFQATT and CDR2 is SNEGSKA (reference sequence). This chain's CDR3 is CSARDRGAVNTGELFF. In DNA form, the CDR3 reads TGCAGTGCTAGAGATCGAGGGGCTGTCAACACCGGGGAGCTGTTTTTT.

This clonotype was detected many times. The CDR3 DNA sequence: TGTGCCAGCAGCTTAGCCCTGGACGGGGAGCTGTTTTTT. Translation gives CASSLALDGELFF. The chain couples TRBV11-2 to TRBJ2-2; no reliable D call. CDR1 SGHAT and CDR2 FQNNGV come from the germline V gene. The CDR3 loop spans 13 amino acids. V was shortened by 1 base and J by 7 bases, with 7 bases between the two germline ends.

This clonotype showed up many times. The V gene is TRBV6-1, the J gene TRBJ2-2, with a tentative D call TRBD2 (5 bases). Trimming took 6 bases from V and 4 from J, leaving 12 bases between them. Germline V gene lookup returns CDR1 MNHNS and CDR2 SASEGT. The length of the CDR3 is 14 residues. The CDR3 protein is CASSLLGSTGELFF. DNA of the CDR3: TGTGCCAGCAGCCTATTAGGGAGCACCGGGGAGCTGTTTTTT.

This clonotype was seen more than once but under ten times. CDR3 bases: TGTGCCAGCAGCCAAGAAGGCGGGGCGGCCTCCTACGAGCAGTACTTC. It encodes CASSQEGGAASYEQYF. The V and J genes are TRBV4-2 and TRBJ2-7; D might be TRBD2 (6 bases). This CDR3 region has 16 residues. CDR1 is LGHNA, CDR2 YNFKEQ, per germline. Deletions cut 0 bases from V and 0 bases from J, with 12 bases between.

The sample holds many counts of this clonotype. V usage is TRBV2 and J usage is TRBJ2-1, with 7 bases lining up with TRBD1. This CDR3 comprises 14 residues. Germline V gene data show CDR1 as SNHLY and CDR2 as FYNNEI. Trimming took 8 bases from V and 4 from J; bases not matched to a gene: 8. The CDR3 coding sequence is TGTGCCAGCGGCCGCAGGGGGATTTACAATGAGCAGTTCTTC. Its translation: CASGRRGIYNEQFF.

This clonotype was recorded many times. V and J are TRBV4-1 and TRBJ2-2; TRBD2 is a possible D gene (6 bases). The ends were cut back, 1 base at V and 8 bases at J, with 11 bases in the middle. Germline V gene sequence: CDR1 MGHRA, CDR2 YSYEKL. CDR3 length: 14 residues. The CDR3 reads CASSQAGGEGELFF. In nucleotides, the CDR3 is TGCGCCAGCAGCCAAGCTGGCGGGGAAGGGGAGCTGTTTTTT.